Presented here are 22 T cell receptor beta chains from one specimen sequenced in a study of technical replicates of blood from several donors. Assay used: immunoSEQ multiplex PCR; TCRdb lists only in-frame clones, some missing. The data show approximately 53,000 clones, approximately 95% seen once. The sequenced material came from T cells isolated from PBMCs. Receptors were obtained from a human donor in good health.

The rearrangement uses TRBV10-3 and TRBJ2-7; possibly TRBD2 for D (7 bases). This CDR3 has 15 residues. CDR1 ENHRY and CDR2 SYGVKD come from the germline V gene. V was clipped by 8 bases and J by 6 bases, with 23 bases between them. The CDR3 sequence is CAIQQGGYTDLEQYF. The CDR3 bases are TGTGCCATCCAACAGGGAGGGTATACAGATCTCGAGCAGTACTTC.

The chain couples TRBV6-6 to TRBJ1-5, with unresolved D. This CDR3 comprises 16 residues. V lost 8 bases to trimming and J lost 4 bases, with 21 bases between them. CDR1 is MNHNY, CDR2 SVGAGI, per germline (reference sequence). The CDR3 loop is CASLLKAGIQNQPQHF. The CDR3 DNA reads as TGTGCCAGCCTCCTCAAAGCCGGGATTCAGAATCAGCCCCAGCATTTT.

This clone appeared a single time. The chain combines TRBV4-1 with TRBJ1-5; D remains ambiguous. This CDR3 has 13 residues. The V gene lost 3 bases and the J gene lost 3 bases, with 6 bases spanning the gap. Germline lookup yields CDR1 MGHRA and CDR2 YSYEKL. CDR3 protein: CASSHGPNQPQHF. CDR3 nucleotide sequence: TGCGCCAGCAGCCATGGGCCCAATCAGCCCCAGCATTTT.

This chain uses TRBV7-8 with TRBJ2-1, with 10 bases aligning to TRBD2. V lost 1 base to trimming and J lost 7 bases; unmatched junction nucleotides: 7. The germline V gene has CDR1 SGHVS and CDR2 FQNEAQ. CDR3 length: 16 amino acids. CDR3 DNA: TGTGCCAGCAGCTTAGTGCAGCGGGAGGGTGCAAATGAGCAGTTCTTC. Its translation is CASSLVQREGANEQFF.

V and J are TRBV19 and TRBJ2-7; the match to TRBD1 covers 9 bases. Germline trimming cut 7 bases from V and 3 bases from J; bases unmatched to any gene: 7. In germline, CDR1 is LNHDA, CDR2 SQIVND (reference sequence). CDR3 size: 14 residues. As DNA, the CDR3 is TGTGCCAGTACCCCGGGACAGGGAGGCTACGAGCAGTACTTC. Translated: CASTPGQGGYEQYF.

The CDR3 reads CASSLGAIREKLFF. CDR3 nucleotide sequence: TGTGCCAGCAGTTTAGGGGCAATACGGGAAAAACTGTTTTTT. The chain joins TRBV6-5 to TRBJ1-4; the D gene is possibly TRBD1 (5 bases). Germline CDR1 is MNHEY and CDR2 is SVGAGI. V lost 4 bases and J 8 bases, leaving 14 bases between the germline ends. The CDR3 length is 14 residues.

The gene calls are TRBV13 and TRBJ1-1; D remains ambiguous. The CDR3 spans 15 residues. Trimming stripped 5 bases from V and 4 bases from J, with 17 bases between. Germline values: CDR1 PRHDT, CDR2 FYEKMQ (reference sequence). The CDR3 DNA reads TGTGCCAGCAGCCCGACCCCTTGGAGTAGCACTGAAGCTTTCTTT. Its protein product is CASSPTPWSSTEAFF.

The chain joins TRBV5-4 to TRBJ2-7, with a weak D call TRBD1 (6 bases). V lost 2 bases to trimming and J lost 2 bases, with 11 bases between them. The CDR3 runs to 14 residues. Germline CDR1 reads SGHNT; CDR2 reads YYREEE (reference sequence). CDR3 amino acids: CASSLQGSPYEQYF. The DNA for the CDR3 is TGTGCCAGCAGCTTACAGGGATCTCCCTACGAGCAGTACTTC. The whole variable domain, filled in from reference TRBV5-4 and TRBJ2-7, reads ETGVTQSPTHLIKTRGQQVTLRCSSQSGHNTVSWYQQALGQGPQFIFQYYREEENGRGNFPPRFSGLQFPNYSSELNVNALELDDSALYLCASSLQGSPYEQYFGPGTRLTVT.

The V call is TRBV2, the J call TRBJ2-7, with a possible D match to TRBD2 (5 bases). The CDR3 covers 10 residues. V was shortened by 8 bases and J by 4 bases, with 6 bases between the two germline ends. In germline, CDR1 is SNHLY, CDR2 FYNNEI. The CDR3 DNA reads TGTGCCAGCCGGGGATACGAGCAGTACTTC. Amino acid sequence: CASRGYEQYF.

The rearrangement joins TRBV7-2 to TRBJ2-1, with D possibly being TRBD2 (6 bases). The CDR3 extends over 16 amino acids. Germline V CDR1 and CDR2: SGHTA, FQGNSA. V dropped 1 base and J dropped 4 bases, with 14 bases sitting between them. CDR3 protein: CASSLGLGTHYNEQFF. DNA of the CDR3: TGTGCCAGCAGCTTAGGCCTCGGGACTCATTACAATGAGCAGTTCTTC. Variable domain in full (rest from reference TRBV7-2 and TRBJ2-1): GAGVSQSPSNKVTEKGKDVELRCDPISGHTALYWYRQSLGQGLEFLIYFQGNSAPDKSGLPSDRFSAERTGGSVSTLTIQRTQQEDSAVYLCASSLGLGTHYNEQFFGPGTRLTVL.

V is TRBV28 and J is TRBJ2-3; 11 positions match TRBD2. V lost 3 bases and J lost 6; bases outside the gene matches: 5. The CDR3 runs 15 residues. Germline loops: CDR1 MDHEN, CDR2 SYDVKM. CDR3 DNA sequence: TGTGCCAGCAGTTTCATCGGGACTAGCGGCGATACGCAGTATTTT. It codes for CASSFIGTSGDTQYF.

This chain uses TRBV28 with TRBJ1-5; 7 bases line up with TRBD1. Trimming cost V 8 bases and J 4 bases; bases outside gene matches: 2. The CDR3 sequence is 12 residues long. From germline, CDR1 is MDHEN and CDR2 SYDVKM. CDR3 nucleotides: TGTGCCAGCGGACAGGTTAATCAGCCCCAGCATTTT. It encodes CASGQVNQPQHF.

The sample holds one count of this clone. The chain is built from TRBV28 and TRBJ1-2; D is perhaps TRBD1 (5 bases). Trimming shortened V by 7 bases and J by 1 base, and 19 bases separated the two germline ends. The CDR3 has 16 amino acids. Germline lookup yields CDR1 MDHEN and CDR2 SYDVKM. As DNA, the CDR3 is TGTGCCAGCACGAGGGGACTGGACTTCCATAACTATGGCTACACCTTC. Encoded protein: CASTRGLDFHNYGYTF.

The chain is built from TRBV11-3 and TRBJ2-7; 8 bases map to TRBD2. The CDR3 spans 13 residues. CDR1 is SGHNT and CDR2 is YENEEA in the germline V gene. The ends lost 3 bases at V and 2 bases at J; junction bases unmatched: 0. The CDR3 region has the DNA TGTGCCAGCAGCTTCGGGAGGGCCTACGAGCAGTACTTC. The encoded protein is CASSFGRAYEQYF.

This clone was found once. The V gene is TRBV6-5, the J gene TRBJ1-1; 7 bases map to TRBD1. The trim removed 7 bases at V and 6 bases at J, leaving 8 bases unmatched. Germline CDR1 and CDR2: MNHEY and SVGAGI. The CDR3 consists of 13 residues. In DNA, the CDR3 is TGTGCCAGCACCCAGACAGGGTGGTCTGAAGCTTTCTTT. Protein sequence: CASTQTGWSEAFF.

This clone was seen more than once but under ten times. The rearrangement joins TRBV7-2 to TRBJ2-7, with TRBD1 as a possible D gene (5 bases). Trimming left V 3 bases short and J 2 bases short, with 14 bases between. The V gene's germline CDR1 is SGHTA and CDR2 FQGNSA. The CDR3 has 15 amino acids. CDR3 region: CASSLWYEGAYEQYF. CDR3 sequence (DNA): TGTGCCAGCAGCTTGTGGTACGAAGGGGCCTACGAGCAGTACTTC.

This chain joins TRBV5-1 and TRBJ2-7; D unresolved. CDR1 is SGHRS, CDR2 YFSETQ, per germline. The CDR3 totals 16 residues. The germline V and J ends were trimmed by 4 bases and 0 bases, with 17 bases remaining between them. CDR3 nucleotides: TGCGCCAGCAGCCTGAGACTGAGCTCATTCTCCTACGAGCAGTACTTC. The encoded protein is CASSLRLSSFSYEQYF. The whole variable domain, remainder taken from reference TRBV5-1 and TRBJ2-7, is KAGVTQTPRYLIKTRGQQVTLSCSPISGHRSVSWYQQTPGQGLQFLFEYFSETQRNKGNFPGRFSGRQFSNSRSEMNVSTLELGDSALYLCASSLRLSSFSYEQYFGPGTRLTVT.

The V and J genes are TRBV6-1 and TRBJ2-2; a possible D gene is TRBD1 (5 bases). CDR1 MNHNS and CDR2 SASEGT come from the germline V gene. CDR3 length: 12 residues. V lost 7 bases, J lost 9 bases, and 12 bases lay in between. CDR3: CASIAQGRELFF. The CDR3 nucleotides read TGTGCCAGCATCGCTCAGGGTCGGGAGCTGTTTTTT.

This clone was found once. V usage is TRBV7-3 and J usage is TRBJ2-2; 12 bases are a match to TRBD2. Germline values: CDR1 SGHTA, CDR2 FQGTGA. The V gene end was trimmed by 5 bases and the J gene end by 6 bases; junction bases not matched to a gene: 4. The CDR3 runs 15 residues. As DNA, the CDR3 is TGTGCCAGCAGCCCGACTAGCGGGAGTTCCGGGGAGCTGTTTTTT. Amino acids: CASSPTSGSSGELFF.

The chain has TRBV7-2 and TRBJ1-1; the D is unclear. The ends were cut back, 5 bases at V and 6 bases at J, with 10 bases in the middle. Germline values: CDR1 SGHTA, CDR2 FQGNSA. CDR3 length: 12 amino acids. The CDR3 sequence is CASSPVRAEAFF. For the CDR3, the DNA is TGTGCCAGCAGCCCCGTACGCGCTGAAGCTTTCTTT. The entire variable domain, with the rest obtained from reference TRBV7-2 and TRBJ1-1, is as follows: GAGVSQSPSNKVTEKGKDVELRCDPISGHTALYWYRQSLGQGLEFLIYFQGNSAPDKSGLPSDRFSAERTGGSVSTLTIQRTQQEDSAVYLCASSPVRAEAFFGQGTRLTVV.

This chain joins TRBV5-6 and TRBJ2-1, with 8 positions matching TRBD2. V gave up 2 bases and J gave up 2 bases; unmatched junction bases: 6. Germline V gene lookup returns CDR1 SGHDT and CDR2 YYEEEE. The CDR3 has 16 residues. The CDR3 DNA is TGTGCCAGCAGCTTCATAAGCGGGGGCACCTACAATGAGCAGTTCTTC. It specifies CASSFISGGTYNEQFF.

This rearrangement joins TRBV6-5 to TRBJ1-5; D is uncertain. Trimming pared 3 bases from V and 0 bases from J, leaving 9 bases between. Germline V lookup: CDR1 MNHEY, CDR2 SVGAGI. The CDR3 length is 15 residues. The CDR3 DNA is TGTGCCAGCAGTTATGGGCGGGATAGCAATCAGCCCCAGCATTTT. Translating gives CASSYGRDSNQPQHF.